The entry below describes one T cell receptor (beta chain). As yet, its antigen is unknown. The sample comes from a study of cytomegalovirus exposure and HLA in healthy donors. Germline V gene data show CDR1 as SEHNR and CDR2 as FQNEAQ (reference sequence). V dropped 5 bases and J dropped 1 base, with 17 bases sitting between them. The CDR3 covers 16 residues. The method was immunoSEQ multiplex PCR; TCRdb's version includes in-frame clones alone and lacks a portion of them. The repertoire holds 65,000 or so clones, with 90% to 95% as singletons. Whole-study findings and limits: In vitro checks showed that a few CMV-associated chains really do target CMV antigens.

The chain combines TRBV7-9 with TRBJ1-1, with a weak D call TRBD1 (6 bases). This sequence was found in a man younger than 35 in good health and CMV-seropositive. Sequencing was performed on PBMCs. CDR3 sequence: CASSHLGQGQNTEAFF. As DNA, the CDR3 is TGTGCCAGCAGCCACCTAGGCCAGGGGCAGAACACTGAAGCTTTCTTT.